A single sample gave rise to the 25 T cell receptor beta chains below, sequenced in a study of OX40 agonist ivuxolimab in advanced cancers. Receptor amplification or capture employed the immunoSEQ multiplex PCR assay. Imported from immuneACCESS, the table was reduced by TCRdb to in-frame sequences with V and J called. These copies leave out some clones; in studies compared against another copy, an unresolved V gene accounts for under half, and the cause of the remainder is not known. In this sample the table shows around 76,000 clones, roughly 85% of which occur a single time. Of the sample, approximately 0.63% falls within the top ten clones. The sample here was CD4+ or CD8+ T cells sorted from blood, taken in a trial of the OX40 agonist ivuxolimab. Receptors originate from an adult with an advanced solid tumor such as melanoma, head and neck, liver or kidney cancer.

The J gene is TRBJ1-5, the V gene TRBV5-1; D perhaps matches TRBD1 (5 bases). The V gene's germline CDR1 is SGHRS and CDR2 YFSETQ. V was shortened by 0 bases and J by 9 bases, with 13 bases between the two germline ends. This CDR3 region has 14 residues. This chain's CDR3 is CASSLDGPQGPQHF. CDR3 DNA sequence: TGCGCCAGCAGCTTGGATGGCCCCCAGGGGCCCCAGCATTTT.

This sequence joins TRBV19 and TRBJ1-5; 7 nucleotides match TRBD1. This CDR3 has 14 residues. The ends lost 8 bases at V and 2 bases at J; junction bases unmatched: 6. Germline V gives CDR1 LNHDA, CDR2 SQIVND (reference sequence). Written as DNA, the CDR3 is TGTGCCAGTGAGACAGGGTTGGGCAATCAGCCCCAGCATTTT. Amino acid sequence: CASETGLGNQPQHF.

The chain has TRBV7-2 and TRBJ2-5; tentative D call: TRBD2 (6 bases). Germline lookup yields CDR1 SGHTA and CDR2 FQGNSA. Trimming shortened V by 5 bases and J by 4 bases, and 20 bases separated the two germline ends. The length of the CDR3 is 16 residues. The DNA for the CDR3 is TGTGCCAGCAGCCCCCAAGGTAGTTTCGGGGGAGAGACCCAGTACTTC. Residues: CASSPQGSFGGETQYF.

The V call is TRBV6-5, the J call TRBJ2-5; D might be TRBD1 (5 bases). Germline assignment: CDR1 MNHEY and CDR2 SVGAGI. V lost 3 bases, J lost 5 bases, and 10 bases lay in between. The CDR3 consists of 13 residues. The CDR3 nucleotides read TGTGCCAGCAGTTATAAGGGGTATGAGACCCAGTACTTC. It encodes CASSYKGYETQYF.

The V gene is TRBV30, the J gene TRBJ1-4; D remains ambiguous. V was pared by 1 base and J by 11 bases, with 14 bases between. The germline CDR1 and CDR2 sequences are GTSNPN and SVGIG (reference sequence). CDR3 length: 13 amino acids. As DNA, the CDR3 is TGTGCCTGGAGTGGTCGATCAGAAGGGAAACTGTTTTTT. Protein: CAWSGRSEGKLFF.

This clone occurred once. The rearrangement links TRBV5-4 to TRBJ2-7; D not certain. Germline lookup yields CDR1 SGHNT and CDR2 YYREEE (reference sequence). Trimming stripped 0 bases from V and 0 bases from J, with 7 bases between. The CDR3 is 14 residues long. The CDR3 DNA is TGTGCCAGCAGCTTGGCCTTCCCCTCCTACGAGCAGTACTTC. This sequence encodes CASSLAFPSYEQYF.

The chain employs TRBV11-2 and TRBJ2-2; 12 nucleotides match TRBD2. The junction had 17 bases not matched to a gene; V was cut back by 5 bases and J by 7 bases. Germline CDR1 and CDR2: SGHAT and FQNNGV. This CDR3 has 19 residues. CDR3 sequence: CASSPPLAGGPISGGELFF. The CDR3 bases are TGTGCCAGCAGCCCGCCCCTAGCGGGGGGGCCGATTAGCGGCGGGGAGCTGTTTTTT.

The rearrangement links TRBV25-1 to TRBJ2-3, with 14 bases matching TRBD2. The CDR3 totals 15 residues. V trimming: 5 bases; J trimming: 4 bases; junction bases outside the gene matches: 2. The germline CDR1 and CDR2 sequences are MGHDK and SYGVNS. DNA of the CDR3: TGTGCCAGCAGTCCGACTAGCGGGGGGGCAGATACGCAGTATTTT. It translates to CASSPTSGGADTQYF.

This rearrangement joins TRBV7-2 to TRBJ1-2; 8 nucleotides agree with TRBD1. V dropped 4 bases and J dropped 5; count of bases not matched to a gene: 6. CDR1 SGHTA and CDR2 FQGNSA come from the germline V gene. The CDR3 is made up of 14 amino acids. The CDR3 DNA sequence: TGTGCCAGCAGCTCGGGGCAGGGGGCATATGGCTACACCTTC. Translated: CASSSGQGAYGYTF. The whole variable domain, remainder taken from reference TRBV7-2 and TRBJ1-2, is GAGVSQSPSNKVTEKGKDVELRCDPISGHTALYWYRQSLGQGLEFLIYFQGNSAPDKSGLPSDRFSAERTGGSVSTLTIQRTQQEDSAVYLCASSSGQGAYGYTFGSGTRLTVV.

The chain recombines TRBV7-3 with TRBJ2-3; D may match TRBD1 or TRBD2 (5 bases each). V lost 1 base, J lost 5 bases, and 13 bases lay in between. Looked up from germline, CDR1 is SGHTA and CDR2 is FQGTGA. The CDR3 is 15 residues long. The CDR3 nucleotides read TGTGCCAGCAGCTTAAGGGACGAAGAAGGAGATACGCAGTATTTT. This encodes CASSLRDEEGDTQYF.

The gene calls are TRBV7-3 and TRBJ1-2, with D possibly matching TRBD1 (6 bases). This CDR3 has 15 residues. Deletions cut 2 bases from V and 7 bases from J, with 17 bases between. Germline assignment: CDR1 SGHTA and CDR2 FQGTGA. CDR3 nucleotides: TGTGCCAGCAGCTTAGGTTCGGGGGGCGCTGGTGGCTACACCTTC. Its protein is CASSLGSGGAGGYTF.

This clone was observed a single time. The chain carries TRBV7-3 and TRBJ2-5; 13 nucleotides line up with TRBD2. CDR1 and CDR2 from the germline V gene are SGHTA and FQGTGA. The CDR3 has 15 residues. The V and J ends lost 4 bases and 3 bases, in that order; junction bases with no gene match: 2. The CDR3 loop reads CASSSGTSGEETQYF. The CDR3 coding sequence is TGTGCCAGCAGCTCCGGGACTAGCGGGGAAGAGACCCAGTACTTC.

The V and J genes are TRBV19 and TRBJ2-7; no clear D gene. The CDR3 totals 14 residues. Germline CDR1 and CDR2: LNHDA and SQIVND (reference sequence). V lost 1 base and J 2 bases, leaving 9 bases between the germline ends. The CDR3 sequence is CASSIGTGTYEQYF. CDR3 coding DNA: TGTGCCAGTAGTATAGGGACGGGTACCTACGAGCAGTACTTC. The entire variable domain, with the rest obtained from reference TRBV19 and TRBJ2-7, is as follows: DGGITQSPKYLFRKEGQNVTLSCEQNLNHDAMYWYRQDPGQGLRLIYYSQIVNDFQKGDIAEGYSVSREKKESFPLTVTSAQKNPTAFYLCASSIGTGTYEQYFGPGTRLTVT.

This rearrangement joins TRBV7-3 to TRBJ1-1; D uncertain. Germline V gene sequence: CDR1 SGHTA, CDR2 FQGTGA. With 5 bases removed from V and 3 bases from J, the gap between germline ends came to 10 bases. The CDR3 runs to 13 residues. In DNA, the CDR3 is TGTGCCAGCAGCCCCCAAGTTGACACTGAAGCTTTCTTT. This encodes CASSPQVDTEAFF.

The J gene is TRBJ2-5, the V gene TRBV7-8; D gene unclear. The germline V and J ends were trimmed by 5 bases and 5 bases, with 9 bases remaining between them. Germline V gene lookup returns CDR1 SGHVS and CDR2 FQNEAQ. The CDR3 consists of 12 residues. This CDR3 is CASSHNWETQYF. The CDR3 DNA is TGTGCCAGCAGCCACAATTGGGAGACCCAGTACTTC.

The chain uses TRBV5-1 and TRBJ1-1; D not resolved. The CDR3 covers 12 residues. Looked up from germline, CDR1 is SGHRS and CDR2 is YFSETQ. V gave up 4 bases and J gave up 7 bases, with 11 bases separating them. The CDR3 reads CASSTTQGEAFF. In DNA form, the CDR3 reads TGCGCCAGCAGCACTACACAAGGTGAAGCTTTCTTT.

This clone was seen just once. This chain joins TRBV5-8 and TRBJ2-7; D remains unclear. The V and J ends lost 3 bases and 3 bases respectively, with 25 bases between them. Germline CDR1 reads SGHTS; CDR2 reads YDEGEE. The CDR3 is 18 amino acids. The CDR3 sequence is CASSYWLGRMAKVYEQYF. The DNA for the CDR3 is TGTGCCAGCAGCTACTGGTTGGGCCGGATGGCCAAGGTCTACGAGCAGTACTTC.

This chain uses TRBV6-1 with TRBJ1-2; D not resolved. The CDR3 runs to 15 residues. CDR1 is MNHNS and CDR2 is SASEGT in the germline V gene. Trimming left V 1 base short and J 3 bases short, with 12 bases between. The CDR3 DNA sequence: TGTGCCAGCAGTGAAGGGCCAGCAGAGCACTATGGCTACACCTTC. Residues: CASSEGPAEHYGYTF.

This clone showed up just once. This sequence joins TRBV5-1 and TRBJ1-1; a possible D gene is TRBD1 (5 bases). Germline V gene data show CDR1 as SGHRS and CDR2 as YFSETQ. V lost 0 bases, J lost 7 bases, and 13 bases lay in between. CDR3 length: 14 residues. CDR3 sequence (DNA): TGCGCCAGCAGCTTGGAACAGGCTGCCTTTGAAGCTTTCTTT. Translating it yields CASSLEQAAFEAFF.

The chain carries TRBV6-5 and TRBJ2-5; no reliable D call. V was pared by 2 bases and J by 2 bases, with 15 bases between. Germline V lookup: CDR1 MNHEY, CDR2 SVGAGI. This CDR3 has 16 residues. The CDR3 spells CASSYPVQTAQETQYF. CDR3 bases: TGTGCCAGCAGTTACCCGGTCCAGACGGCTCAAGAGACCCAGTACTTC.

This clone was observed once. The chain links TRBV5-1 to TRBJ2-7; 9 bases are a match to TRBD1. This CDR3 has 14 residues. Per germline, CDR1 SGHRS and CDR2 YFSETQ. V trimming: 3 bases; J trimming: 5 bases; junction bases outside the gene matches: 6. The CDR3 nucleotides read TGCGCCAGCAGCTCCCGGGACAGGGTCCACGAGCAGTACTTC. This sequence encodes CASSSRDRVHEQYF.

The chain combines TRBV6-1 with TRBJ2-1, with D maybe TRBD1 (5 bases). CDR1 and CDR2 from the germline V gene are MNHNS and SASEGT. The V end was cut by 8 bases, the J end by 7 bases, with 9 bases between. There are 11 residues in the CDR3. CDR3 coding DNA: TGTGCCAGCCGGACAAGGAATGAGCAGTTCTTC. It is translated as CASRTRNEQFF.

The chain couples TRBV5-1 to TRBJ2-3; TRBD2 agrees at 10 bases. The junction had 8 bases not matched to a gene; V was cut back by 5 bases and J by 2 bases. Germline V gene sequence: CDR1 SGHRS, CDR2 YFSETQ. The CDR3 spans 16 residues. The CDR3 DNA is TGCGCCAGCAGAAGTTCTAGCGGGGGATACACAGATACGCAGTATTTT. It specifies CASRSSSGGYTDTQYF.

V is TRBV6-5 and J is TRBJ1-6; 7 bases agree with TRBD1. This CDR3 is 15 amino acids long. Germline values: CDR1 MNHEY, CDR2 SVGAGI. Trimming at V came to 6 bases and at J to 6 bases, leaving 8 bases not matched to a gene. The CDR3 DNA follows: TGTGCCAGCAGGACGGCCGCAGGGGGTAATTCACCCCTCCACTTT. It translates to CASRTAAGGNSPLHF.

The J gene is TRBJ2-5, the V gene TRBV5-1; 9 bases are a match to TRBD1. Germline V lookup: CDR1 SGHRS, CDR2 YFSETQ. The J segment lost 5 bases and the V segment lost 3 bases, leaving 2 bases of the junction unmatched. The CDR3 runs 13 residues. CDR3: CASSYRGLETQYF. CDR3 DNA sequence: TGCGCCAGCAGCTACAGGGGGCTGGAGACCCAGTACTTC.